Below are 12 T cell receptor beta chains sequenced from a single sample in a study of cytomegalovirus exposure and HLA in healthy donors. The primer mix had 60 Vbeta and 13 Jbeta primers. Measured with immunoSEQ multiplex PCR; TCRdb has only the in-frame clones, and not every one. The profile shows more than 45,000 clones, around 74% of them singletons. Sequencing was performed on PBMCs. These receptor sequences come from a man aged 25-40 years in good health and CMV-seronegative.

V and J are TRBV6-1 and TRBJ2-1; D possibly corresponds to TRBD2 (5 bases). Germline-derived CDR1 and CDR2 are MNHNS and SASEGT. V lost 8 bases and J 0 bases, leaving 11 bases between the germline ends. This CDR3 comprises 14 residues. The DNA for the CDR3 is TGTGCCAGCGACACGGGGAGCTCCTACAATGAGCAGTTCTTC. It translates to CASDTGSSYNEQFF.

The chain recombines TRBV29-1 with TRBJ2-7, with TRBD2 identical over 8 bases. Germline CDR1 and CDR2: SQVTM and ANQGSEA. The length of the CDR3 is 14 residues. V lost 0 bases, J lost 6 bases, and 7 bases stayed unmatched. CDR3 residues: CSVEDPAGECEQYF. CDR3 in DNA: TGCAGCGTTGAAGATCCAGCGGGAGAGTGCGAGCAGTACTTC.

This chain uses TRBV19 with TRBJ1-2; 8 bases align to TRBD1. There are 15 residues in the CDR3. Germline CDR1 LNHDA, CDR2 SQIVND (reference sequence). Trimming removed 6 bases from V and 4 bases from J; junction bases left unmatched: 10. The CDR3 DNA reads as TGTGCCAGTAGCTTGGGACAGGCATTGACCTATGGCTACACCTTC. This translates into CASSLGQALTYGYTF.

The rearrangement links TRBV11-2 to TRBJ1-1, with TRBD1 identical over 8 bases. V shed 6 bases, J shed 4 bases, and the junction held 7 bases outside the gene matches. The CDR3 has 14 amino acids. CDR1 is SGHAT and CDR2 is FQNNGV in the germline V gene. CDR3 in amino acids: CASRGYRGSTEAFF. DNA of the CDR3: TGTGCCAGCAGAGGGTACAGGGGGAGCACTGAAGCTTTCTTT.

The J gene is TRBJ2-6, the V gene TRBV4-1; TRBD1 is a possible D gene (6 bases). This CDR3 spans 16 amino acids. Germline V gene sequence: CDR1 MGHRA, CDR2 YSYEKL. Trimming stripped 4 bases from V and 2 bases from J, with 12 bases between. The CDR3, as DNA: TGCGCCAGCAGCCCGAGGTGGGGGCCTGGGGCCAACGTCCTGACTTTC. This sequence encodes CASSPRWGPGANVLTF.

V is TRBV5-1 and J is TRBJ2-7; 11 bases line up with TRBD2. Germline trimming cut 4 bases from V and 6 bases from J; bases unmatched to any gene: 6. Germline assignment: CDR1 SGHRS and CDR2 YFSETQ. This CDR3 spans 14 amino acids. CDR3 bases: TGCGCCAGCAGCCCGACTAGCGGGGCCGTCGAGCAGTACTTC. This sequence encodes CASSPTSGAVEQYF.

V usage is TRBV6-5 and J usage is TRBJ2-3, with TRBD2 identical over 11 bases. Per germline, CDR1 MNHEY and CDR2 SVGAGI. CDR3 length: 16 amino acids. The J segment lost 1 base and the V segment lost 0 bases, leaving 0 bases of the junction unmatched. CDR3 coding DNA: TGTGCCAGCAGTTACTCACTAGCGGGAGGCACAGATACGCAGTATTTT. Its translation is CASSYSLAGGTDTQYF.

The chain has TRBV7-8 and TRBJ2-6; 9 nucleotides agree with TRBD1. The V segment lost 5 bases and the J segment 0 bases; nucleotides outside the gene matches: 5. CDR1 and CDR2 (germline): SGHVS, FQNEAQ. The CDR3 spans 17 residues. The CDR3 here is CASSRLTGGSGANVLTF. CDR3 DNA sequence: TGTGCCAGCAGCCGCCTGACAGGGGGCTCTGGGGCCAACGTCCTGACTTTC.

The chain links TRBV30 to TRBJ2-7; TRBD2 is a possible D gene (6 bases). The CDR3 has 14 amino acids. The germline gives CDR1 GTSNPN, CDR2 SVGIG (reference sequence). Trimming removed 7 bases at V and 0 bases at J, with 16 bases between. The CDR3 here is CASKRAANSYEQYF. In DNA, the CDR3 is TGTGCCTCCAAGCGGGCAGCAAACTCCTACGAGCAGTACTTC.

This chain's CDR3 is CASSTLGNTEAFF. In DNA form, the CDR3 reads TGTGCCAGCAGTACCCTCGGGAACACTGAAGCTTTCTTT. This chain joins TRBV6-5 and TRBJ1-1; D not certain. Germline loops: CDR1 MNHEY, CDR2 SVGAGI. V was pared by 5 bases and J by 1 base, with 8 bases between. This CDR3 comprises 13 residues.

The rearrangement links TRBV2 to TRBJ2-3; D is perhaps TRBD1 (6 bases). The CDR3 runs 13 residues. The V gene lost 7 bases and the J gene lost 12 bases, with 20 bases spanning the gap. Germline-derived CDR1 and CDR2 are SNHLY and FYNNEI. CDR3 amino acids: CASIGMGAQTQYF. The CDR3 DNA reads TGTGCCAGCATCGGTATGGGGGCGCAGACCCAGTATTTT.

This clone was seen just once. DNA for the CDR3: TGTGCCTGGGGGACTAAAGAGACCCAGTACTTC. Its protein product is CAWGTKETQYF. This rearrangement joins TRBV30 to TRBJ2-5; the match to TRBD2 covers 7 bases. Per the germline V gene, CDR1 is GTSNPN and CDR2 is SVGIG (reference sequence). The CDR3 has 11 amino acids. V was clipped by 5 bases and J by 3 bases; unmatched bases: 0.